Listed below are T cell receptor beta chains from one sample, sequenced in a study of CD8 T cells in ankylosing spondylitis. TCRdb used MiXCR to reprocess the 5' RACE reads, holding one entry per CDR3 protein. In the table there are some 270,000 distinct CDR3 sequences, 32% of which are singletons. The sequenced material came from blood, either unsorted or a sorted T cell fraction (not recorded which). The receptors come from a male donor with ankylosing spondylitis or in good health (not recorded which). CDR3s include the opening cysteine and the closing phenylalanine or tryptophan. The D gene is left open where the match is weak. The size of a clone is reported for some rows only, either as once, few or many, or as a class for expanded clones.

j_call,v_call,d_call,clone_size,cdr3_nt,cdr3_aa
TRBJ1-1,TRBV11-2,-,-,TGTGCCAGCAGCTTAGCGTTCGGTTTGAACACTGAAGCTTTCTTT,CASSLAFGLNTEAFF
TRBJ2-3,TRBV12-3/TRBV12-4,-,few,TGTGCCAGCAGCCTAGGTGCGGGACGGGTCACAGATACGCAGTATTTT,CASSLGAGRVTDTQYF
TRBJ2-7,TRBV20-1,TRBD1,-,TGCTGTGCTAGAGATTGGGCAGGGGGCACCTCCTACGAGCAGTACTTC,CCARDWAGGTSYEQYF
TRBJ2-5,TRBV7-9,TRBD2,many,TGTGCCAGCAGCCACCCTAGCGGGGGCGGAGAGACCCAGTACTTC,CASSHPSGGGETQYF
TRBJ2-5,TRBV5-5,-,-,TGTGCCAGCAGCGATATCTCATGGACCCAGTACTTC,CASSDISWTQYF
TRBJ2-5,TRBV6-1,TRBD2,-,TGTGCCAGCAGTGGCGGGGGGCCTAGCTCCCAGTACTTC,CASSGGGPSSQYF
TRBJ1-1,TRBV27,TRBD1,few,TGTGCCAGCAGTGTAGGGACAGGGAGCAACACTGAAGCTTTCTTT,CASSVGTGSNTEAFF
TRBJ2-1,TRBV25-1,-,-,TGTGCCAGCAGTGAATTGGTGGCAGGGTACAATGAGCAGTTCTTC,CASSELVAGYNEQFF
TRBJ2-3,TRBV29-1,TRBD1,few,TGCAGCGTTGAAGAGGGGACAGTAGGCACAGATACGCAGTATTTT,CSVEEGTVGTDTQYF
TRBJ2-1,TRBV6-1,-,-,TGTGCCAGCACGGGGAGCGGCTACCTCGGGGAGCAGTTCTTC,CASTGSGYLGEQFF
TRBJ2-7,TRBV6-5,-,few,TGTGCCAGCAGTTATTACAGGGGGGGCGAGCAGTACTTC,CASSYYRGGEQYF
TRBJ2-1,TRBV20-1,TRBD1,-,TGCAGTGCTAGAATATCGGGACAGGGTTTTGGGCCCTCCTACAATGAGCAGTTCTTC,CSARISGQGFGPSYNEQFF
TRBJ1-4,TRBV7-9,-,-,TGTGCCAGCAGCCTCGGGACGGACGCAACTAATGAAAAACTGTTTTTT,CASSLGTDATNEKLFF
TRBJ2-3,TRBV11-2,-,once,TGTGCCAGCAGCACCAACCCTACCACGGGCTACACGCAGTATTTT,CASSTNPTTGYTQYF
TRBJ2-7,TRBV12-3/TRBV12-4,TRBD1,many,TGTGCCAGCAGTCCCGGGACAGCCTACGAGCAGTACTTC,CASSPGTAYEQYF
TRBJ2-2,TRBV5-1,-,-,TGCGCCAGCAGCTTGATAGGCTTTAGGGGGACGAACACCGGGGAGCTGTTTTTT,CASSLIGFRGTNTGELFF
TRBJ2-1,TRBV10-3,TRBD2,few,TGTGCCATCAGTGAACCGTGGCGGGGGGACCTTGGCAATGAGCAGTTCTTC,CAISEPWRGDLGNEQFF
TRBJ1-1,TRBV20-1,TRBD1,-,TGCAGTGCCACCGGGACAGGTGTTTCTATGAACACTGAAGCTTTCTTT,CSATGTGVSMNTEAFF
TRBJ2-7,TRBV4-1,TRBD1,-,TGCGCCAGCAGCCAAGGACAGGGAAGCATCTACGAGCAGTACTTC,CASSQGQGSIYEQYF
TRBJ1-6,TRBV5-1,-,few,TGCGCCAGCAGCTCAGACGGGGTTGGGTCACCCCTCCACTTT,CASSSDGVGSPLHF
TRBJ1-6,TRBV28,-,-,TGTGCCAGCGTCGGTATGCTCAATTCACCCCTCCACTTT,CASVGMLNSPLHF
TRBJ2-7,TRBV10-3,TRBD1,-,TGTGCCATCAGATCCCCCGGGACAGGGTCCTACGAGCAGTACTTC,CAIRSPGTGSYEQYF
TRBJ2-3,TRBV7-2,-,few,TGTGCCAGCAGCTTTGGGGGCGGCGGTACGCAGTATTTT,CASSFGGGGTQYF
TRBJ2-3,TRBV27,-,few,TGTGCCAGCAGGCAGGCGGGCCCAGATACGCAGTATTTT,CASRQAGPDTQYF
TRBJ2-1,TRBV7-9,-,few,TGTGCCAGCACCTTTGCTTACAATGAGCAGTTCTTC,CASTFAYNEQFF
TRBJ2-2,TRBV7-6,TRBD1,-,TGTGCCAGCAGCCTGACAGGGGAAAACACCGGGGAGCTGTTTTTT,CASSLTGENTGELFF
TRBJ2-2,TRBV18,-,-,TGTGCCAGCCGTGACAGCAACACCGGGGAGCTGTTTTTT,CASRDSNTGELFF
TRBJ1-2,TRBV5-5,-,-,TGTGCCAGCAGCTTGGGTAACTATGGCTACACCTTC,CASSLGNYGYTF
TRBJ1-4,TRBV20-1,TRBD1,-,TGCAGTGCTTGGAACGGACAGGGCTGCCCGGCGGCTAATGAAAAACTGTTTTTT,CSAWNGQGCPAANEKLFF
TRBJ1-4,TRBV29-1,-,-,TGCAGCGTTGAGGAAAAACTGTTTTTT,CSVEEKLFF
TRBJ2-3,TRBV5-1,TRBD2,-,TGCGCCAGCAGCTGGACTAGCGGTTATCAGGGGACAGATACGCAGTATTTT,CASSWTSGYQGTDTQYF
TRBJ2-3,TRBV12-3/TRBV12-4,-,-,TGTGCCAGCAGTTTAGCGAAGGGGGATACGCAGTATTTT,CASSLAKGDTQYF
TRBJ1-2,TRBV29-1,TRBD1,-,TGCAGCGCCGAGACAGGGGGGAGCTATGGCTACACCTTC,CSAETGGSYGYTF
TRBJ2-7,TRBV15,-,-,TGTGCCACCAGCAGAGGGGAAAGGGCCTACGAGCAGTACTTC,CATSRGERAYEQYF
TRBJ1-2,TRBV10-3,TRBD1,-,TGTGCCATCAGGGACAGGGGGTCTGCGGGCTATGGCTACACCTTC,CAIRDRGSAGYGYTF
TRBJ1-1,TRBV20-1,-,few,TGCAGTGCTTCCATCCCGGGACTTGAAGCTTTCTTT,CSASIPGLEAFF
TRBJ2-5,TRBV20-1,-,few,TGCAGTGCTCTCCCCAGGGAGACCCAGTACTTC,CSALPRETQYF
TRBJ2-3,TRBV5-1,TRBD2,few,TGCGCCAGCAGCTTGGGAGCGGGGGCAGTAACAGATACGCAGTATTTT,CASSLGAGAVTDTQYF
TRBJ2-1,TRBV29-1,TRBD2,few,TGCAGCGTTGAAGCGGGGGGGGACTACAATGAGCAGTTCTTC,CSVEAGGDYNEQFF
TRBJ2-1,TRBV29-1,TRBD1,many,TGCAGCGTTAGGGACAGGGGATTGGGTGAGCAGTTCTTC,CSVRDRGLGEQFF
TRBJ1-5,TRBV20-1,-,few,TGCAGTGCTAGAGATCGAAGGGGTGGTAATAGCAATCAGCCCCAGCATTTT,CSARDRRGGNSNQPQHF
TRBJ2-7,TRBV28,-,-,TGTGCCACCTTTTCGAGTACCTACGAGCAGTACTTC,CATFSSTYEQYF
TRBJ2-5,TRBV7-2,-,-,TGTGCCAGCAGCTTGAGTGCGGGAGAGACCCAGTACTTC,CASSLSAGETQYF
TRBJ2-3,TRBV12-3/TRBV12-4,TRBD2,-,TGTGCCAGCGGCACAAGCGGGGGGGCTATAGATACGCAGTATTTT,CASGTSGGAIDTQYF
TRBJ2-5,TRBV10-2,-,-,TGCGCCAGCAGTATACAGGGCACTGGGGAGACCCAGTACTTC,CASSIQGTGETQYF
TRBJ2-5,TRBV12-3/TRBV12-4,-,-,TGTGCCAGCCGCCCTCTAGGGGAAGAGACCCAGTACTTC,CASRPLGEETQYF
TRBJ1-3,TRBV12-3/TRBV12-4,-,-,TGTGCCAGCAGTCCCCGACACCACTCGGGAAACACCATATATTTT,CASSPRHHSGNTIYF
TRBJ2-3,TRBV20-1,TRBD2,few,TGCAGTGCTAGAGATCAGGGAGGGCTCTCATATCGCACAGATACGCAGTATTTT,CSARDQGGLSYRTDTQYF
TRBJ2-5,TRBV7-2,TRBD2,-,TGTGCCAGCAGCTTATCCGCGGGGGGCCAGACCCAGTACTTC,CASSLSAGGQTQYF
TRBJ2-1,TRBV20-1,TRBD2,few,TGCAGTGCGAAGCCAGCGGGGGGCCCCTACAATGAGCAGTTCTTC,CSAKPAGGPYNEQFF
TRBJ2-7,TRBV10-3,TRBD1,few,TGTGCCATCAGTGAGCCCGGGACAGGGTCCCCCTACGAGCAGTACTTC,CAISEPGTGSPYEQYF
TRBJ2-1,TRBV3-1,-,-,TGTGCCAGCAGCCCAAATAGCTTGGCCTACAATGAGCAGTTCTTC,CASSPNSLAYNEQFF
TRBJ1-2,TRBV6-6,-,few,TGTGCCAGCAGTAGGCTCTATGGCTACACCTTC,CASSRLYGYTF